Sequencing of this T cell receptor (beta chain) was carried out in a study of shared clonotypes between healthy human individuals. J was trimmed by 0 bases and V by 7 bases; bases with no gene match: 7. In germline, CDR1 is SQVTM, CDR2 ANQGSEA. The CDR3 consists of 14 residues. The repertoire was sequenced with immunoSEQ multiplex PCR; TCRdb's copy has only in-frame clones and lacks some. The sample consists of a few hundred thousand clones, about 96% of them appearing once. The gene calls are TRBV29-1 and TRBJ2-3, with 7 bases that match TRBD2. The sequenced material came from memory CD8+ T cells sorted from blood. Subset reported: CD45RO+ cells pooled with CCR7-negative TemRA cells. This clonotype was obtained from a man aged 25 to 40 in good health. The CDR3 DNA follows: TGCAGCGGCGGGGCTAGCGGAAGCACAGATACGCAGTATTTT. Its protein is CSGGASGSTDTQYF.